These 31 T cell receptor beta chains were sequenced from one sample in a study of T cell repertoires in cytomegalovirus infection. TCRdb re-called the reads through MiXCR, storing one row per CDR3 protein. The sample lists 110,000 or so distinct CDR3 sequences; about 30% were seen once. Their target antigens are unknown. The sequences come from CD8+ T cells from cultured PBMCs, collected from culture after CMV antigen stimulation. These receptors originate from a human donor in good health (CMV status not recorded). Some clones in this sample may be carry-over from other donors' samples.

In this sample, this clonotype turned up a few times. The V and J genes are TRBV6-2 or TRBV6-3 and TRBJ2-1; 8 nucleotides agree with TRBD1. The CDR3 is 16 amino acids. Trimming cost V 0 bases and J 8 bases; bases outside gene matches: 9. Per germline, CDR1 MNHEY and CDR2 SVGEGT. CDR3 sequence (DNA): TGTGCCAGCAGTTACTCGCCCCTCGGACAGGGTTATGAGCAGTTCTTC. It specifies CASSYSPLGQGYEQFF.

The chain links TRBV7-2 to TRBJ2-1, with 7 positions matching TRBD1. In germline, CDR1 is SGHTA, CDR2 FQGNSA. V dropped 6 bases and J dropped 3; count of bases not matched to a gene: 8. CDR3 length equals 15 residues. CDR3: CASRPGQILYNEQFF. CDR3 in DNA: TGTGCCAGCAGACCGGGACAGATCCTCTACAATGAGCAGTTCTTC.

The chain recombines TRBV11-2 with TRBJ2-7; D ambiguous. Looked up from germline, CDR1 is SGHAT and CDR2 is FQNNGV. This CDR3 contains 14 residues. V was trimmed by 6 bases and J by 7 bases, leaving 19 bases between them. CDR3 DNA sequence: TGTGCCAGCAGTGGGATGAGTGAAACCCGGGAGCAGTACTTC. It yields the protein CASSGMSETREQYF.

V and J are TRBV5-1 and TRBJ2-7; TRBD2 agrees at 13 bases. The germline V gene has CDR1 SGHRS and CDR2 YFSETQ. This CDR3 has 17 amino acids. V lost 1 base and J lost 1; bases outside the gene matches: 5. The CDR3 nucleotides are TGCGCCAGCAGCTTGAGGACTAGCGGGGGTACATCCTACGAGCAGTACTTC. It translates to CASSLRTSGGTSYEQYF. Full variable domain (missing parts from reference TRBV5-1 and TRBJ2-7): KAGVTQTPRYLIKTRGQQVTLSCSPISGHRSVSWYQQTPGQGLQFLFEYFSETQRNKGNFPGRFSGRQFSNSRSEMNVSTLELGDSALYLCASSLRTSGGTSYEQYFGPGTRLTVT.

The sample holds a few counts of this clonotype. CDR3 coding DNA: TGTGCCAGCAGTACAAGGGACGTTAACTATGGCTACACCTTC. Encoded protein: CASSTRDVNYGYTF. This chain uses TRBV2 with TRBJ1-2; weak D call: TRBD1 (5 bases). This CDR3 is 14 amino acids long. Trimming removed 5 bases at V and 1 base at J, with 11 bases between. Germline CDR1 SNHLY, CDR2 FYNNEI.

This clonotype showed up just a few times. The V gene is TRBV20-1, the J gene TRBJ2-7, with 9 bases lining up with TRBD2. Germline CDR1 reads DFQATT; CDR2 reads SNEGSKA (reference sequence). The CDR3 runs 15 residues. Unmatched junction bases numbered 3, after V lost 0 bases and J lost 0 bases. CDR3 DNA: TGCAGTGCTAGAGATGTGCGGGGGGGCTCCTACGAGCAGTACTTC. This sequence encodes CSARDVRGGSYEQYF.

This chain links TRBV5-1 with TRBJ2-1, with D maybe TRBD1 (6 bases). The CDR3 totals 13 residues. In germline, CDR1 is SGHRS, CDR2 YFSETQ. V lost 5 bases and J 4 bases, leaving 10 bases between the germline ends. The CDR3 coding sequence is TGCGCCAGCAGGGAGGACAGTTACAATGAGCAGTTCTTC. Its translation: CASREDSYNEQFF.

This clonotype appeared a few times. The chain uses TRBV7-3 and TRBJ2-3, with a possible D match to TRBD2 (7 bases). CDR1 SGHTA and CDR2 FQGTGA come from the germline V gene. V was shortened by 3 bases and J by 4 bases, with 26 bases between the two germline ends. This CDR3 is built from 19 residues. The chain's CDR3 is CASSLWPLGGPDGADTQYF. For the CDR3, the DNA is TGTGCCAGCAGCTTGTGGCCGCTCGGGGGGCCCGATGGGGCAGATACGCAGTATTTT.

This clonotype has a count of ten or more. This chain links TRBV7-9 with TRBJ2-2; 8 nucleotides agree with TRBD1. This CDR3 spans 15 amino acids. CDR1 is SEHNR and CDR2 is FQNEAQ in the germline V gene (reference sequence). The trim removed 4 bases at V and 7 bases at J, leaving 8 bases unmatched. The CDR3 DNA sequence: TGTGCCAGCAGCTCGACAGGGGTCGAGGACGGGGAGCTGTTTTTT. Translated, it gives CASSSTGVEDGELFF.

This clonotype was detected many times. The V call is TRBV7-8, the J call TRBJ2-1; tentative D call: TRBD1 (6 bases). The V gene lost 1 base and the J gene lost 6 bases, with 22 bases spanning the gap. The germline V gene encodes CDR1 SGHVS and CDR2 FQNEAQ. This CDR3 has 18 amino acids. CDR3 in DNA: TGTGCCAGCAGCTTAGACCGGGGAGTCAGGGGAGAGGGCAATGAGCAGTTCTTC. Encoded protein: CASSLDRGVRGEGNEQFF.

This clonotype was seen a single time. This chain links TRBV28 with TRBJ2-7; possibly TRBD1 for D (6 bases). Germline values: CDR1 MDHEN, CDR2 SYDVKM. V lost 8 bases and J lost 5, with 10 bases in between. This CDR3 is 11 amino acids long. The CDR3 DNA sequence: TGTGCCAGCGGAACAGGGAACGAGCAGTACTTC. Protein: CASGTGNEQYF. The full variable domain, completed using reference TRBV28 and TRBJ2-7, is DVKVTQSSRYLVKRTGEKVFLECVQDMDHENMFWYRQDPGLGLRLIYFSYDVKMKEKGDIPEGYSVSREKKERFSLILESASTNQTSMYLCASGTGNEQYFGPGTRLTVT.

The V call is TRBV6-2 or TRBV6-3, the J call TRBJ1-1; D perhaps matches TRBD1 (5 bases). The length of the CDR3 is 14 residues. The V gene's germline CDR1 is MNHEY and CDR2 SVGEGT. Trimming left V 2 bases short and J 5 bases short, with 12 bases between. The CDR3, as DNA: TGTGCCAGCAGTTACGCGGGGGGGTATACTGAAGCTTTCTTT. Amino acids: CASSYAGGYTEAFF.

The CDR3 region has the DNA TGTGCCAGCAGTTACGCCGTAGCGGGGGGTCTCCAAGAGACCCAGTACTTC. Translating gives CASSYAVAGGLQETQYF. This sequence joins TRBV6-5 and TRBJ2-5; TRBD2 agrees at 10 bases. With V trimmed by 2 bases and J by 1 base, 7 bases remained unmatched. Germline-derived CDR1 and CDR2 are MNHEY and SVGAGI. There are 17 residues in the CDR3.

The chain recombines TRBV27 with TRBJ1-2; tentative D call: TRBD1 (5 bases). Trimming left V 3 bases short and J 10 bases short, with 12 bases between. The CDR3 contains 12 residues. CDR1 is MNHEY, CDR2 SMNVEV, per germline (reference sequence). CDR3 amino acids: CASSFDSKYYTF. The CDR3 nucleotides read TGTGCCAGCAGTTTCGACAGTAAATACTACACCTTC.

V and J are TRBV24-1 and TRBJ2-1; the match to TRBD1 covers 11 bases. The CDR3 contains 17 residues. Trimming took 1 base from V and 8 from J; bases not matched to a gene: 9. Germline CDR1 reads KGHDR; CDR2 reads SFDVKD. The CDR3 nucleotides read TGTGCCACCAGTGATTTTAACCCGGGACAGGGGGTGGATGAGCAGTTCTTC. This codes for CATSDFNPGQGVDEQFF.

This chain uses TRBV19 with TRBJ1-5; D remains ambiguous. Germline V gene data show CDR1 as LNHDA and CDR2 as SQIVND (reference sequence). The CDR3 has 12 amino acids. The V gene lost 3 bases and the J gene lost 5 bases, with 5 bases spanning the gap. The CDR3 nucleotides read TGTGCCAGTAGTATGGGAGATCAGCCCCAGCATTTT. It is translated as CASSMGDQPQHF.

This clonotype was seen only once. This chain's CDR3 is CATSRDPPAQVRLELNGYTF. The CDR3, as DNA: TGTGCCACCAGCAGAGATCCTCCCGCACAGGTTCGCCTGGAGTTGAATGGCTACACCTTC. This chain uses TRBV15 with TRBJ1-2; possible D gene TRBD1, 5 bases. Trimming removed 0 bases from V and 6 bases from J, with 29 bases in between. The CDR3 is made up of 20 amino acids. The germline gives CDR1 LNHNV, CDR2 YYDKDF (reference sequence).

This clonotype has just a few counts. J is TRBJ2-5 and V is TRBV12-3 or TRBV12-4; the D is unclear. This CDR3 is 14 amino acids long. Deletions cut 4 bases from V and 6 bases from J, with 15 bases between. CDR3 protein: CASSSWVGEKTQYF. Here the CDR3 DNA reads TGTGCCAGCAGTTCGTGGGTAGGCGAGAAGACCCAGTACTTC.

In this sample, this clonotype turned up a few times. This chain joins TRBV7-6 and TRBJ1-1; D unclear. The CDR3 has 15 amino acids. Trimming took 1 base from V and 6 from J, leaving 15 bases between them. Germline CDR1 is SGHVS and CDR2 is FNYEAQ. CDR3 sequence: CASSLGEGGFPEAFF. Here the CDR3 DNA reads TGTGCCAGCAGCTTAGGGGAGGGCGGTTTCCCTGAAGCTTTCTTT.

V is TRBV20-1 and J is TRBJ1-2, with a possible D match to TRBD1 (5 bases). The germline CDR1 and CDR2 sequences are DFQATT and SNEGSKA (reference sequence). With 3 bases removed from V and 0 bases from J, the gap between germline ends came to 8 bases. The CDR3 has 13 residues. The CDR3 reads CSARDNSNYGYTF. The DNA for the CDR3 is TGCAGTGCTAGGGACAACTCTAACTATGGCTACACCTTC.

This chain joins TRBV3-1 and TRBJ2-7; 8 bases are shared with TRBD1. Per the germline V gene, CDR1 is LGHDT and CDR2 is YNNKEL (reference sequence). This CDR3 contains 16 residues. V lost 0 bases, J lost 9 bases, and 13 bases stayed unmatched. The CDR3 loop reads CASSQDSGTGALGQYF. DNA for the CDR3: TGTGCCAGCAGCCAAGATTCCGGGACAGGAGCTCTCGGGCAGTACTTC.

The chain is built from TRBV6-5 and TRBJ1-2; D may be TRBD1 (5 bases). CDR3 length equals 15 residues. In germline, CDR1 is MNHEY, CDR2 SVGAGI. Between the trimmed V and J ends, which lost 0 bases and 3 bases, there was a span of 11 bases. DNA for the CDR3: TGTGCCAGCAGTTACTCAGAGAGGGGTGACTATGGCTACACCTTC. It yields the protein CASSYSERGDYGYTF.

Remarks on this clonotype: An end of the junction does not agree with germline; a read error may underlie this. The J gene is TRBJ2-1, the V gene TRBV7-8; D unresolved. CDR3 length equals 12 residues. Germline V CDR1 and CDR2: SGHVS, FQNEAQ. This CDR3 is CASSFYINEQFF. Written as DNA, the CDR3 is TGTGCCAGCAGCTTCTATATCAATGAGCAGTTCTTT.

The CDR3 DNA sequence: TGTGCCAGCAGTCGTATCCAGTATGCCACAGATACGCAGTATTTT. This gives the protein CASSRIQYATDTQYF. J is TRBJ2-3 and V is TRBV6-8; no clear D gene. The CDR3 loop spans 15 amino acids. The V gene lost 5 bases and the J gene lost 2 bases, with 14 bases spanning the gap. Germline CDR1 reads MNHGY; CDR2 reads SAAAGT.

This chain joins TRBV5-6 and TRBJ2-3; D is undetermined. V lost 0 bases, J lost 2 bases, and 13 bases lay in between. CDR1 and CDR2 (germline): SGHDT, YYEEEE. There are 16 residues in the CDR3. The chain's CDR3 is CASSLALSGYTDTQYF. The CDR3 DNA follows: TGTGCCAGCAGCTTGGCACTTTCGGGCTACACAGATACGCAGTATTTT. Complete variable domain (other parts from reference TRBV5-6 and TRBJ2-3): DAGVTQSPTHLIKTRGQQVTLRCSPKSGHDTVSWYQQALGQGPQFIFQYYEEEERQRGNFPDRFSGHQFPNYSSELNVNALLLGDSALYLCASSLALSGYTDTQYFGPGTRLTVL.

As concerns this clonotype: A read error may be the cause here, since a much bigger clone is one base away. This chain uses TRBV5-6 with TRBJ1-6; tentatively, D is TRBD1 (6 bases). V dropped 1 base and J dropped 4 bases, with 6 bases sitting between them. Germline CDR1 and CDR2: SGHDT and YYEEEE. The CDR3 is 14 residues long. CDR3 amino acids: CASSLRGYNSPLHF. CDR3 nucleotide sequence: TGTGCCAGCAGCTTGAGGGGGTATAATTCACCCCTCCACTTT.

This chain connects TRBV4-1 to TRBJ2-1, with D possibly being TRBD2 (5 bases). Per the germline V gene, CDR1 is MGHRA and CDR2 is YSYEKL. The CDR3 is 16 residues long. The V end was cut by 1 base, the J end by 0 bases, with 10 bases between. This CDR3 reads CASSQVAEVSYNEQFF. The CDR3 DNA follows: TGCGCCAGCAGCCAAGTGGCGGAGGTCTCCTACAATGAGCAGTTCTTC.

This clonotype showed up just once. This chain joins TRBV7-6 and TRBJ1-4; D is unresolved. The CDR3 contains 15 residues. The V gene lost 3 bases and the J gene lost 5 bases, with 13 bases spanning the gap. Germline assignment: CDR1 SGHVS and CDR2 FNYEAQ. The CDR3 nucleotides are TGTGCCAGCAGCTTTTCAACAGTAGAAAATGAAAAACTGTTTTTT. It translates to CASSFSTVENEKLFF.

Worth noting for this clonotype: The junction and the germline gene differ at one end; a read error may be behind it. The CDR3 loop is CAGSSRTSGPHEQYF. The CDR3 DNA is TGTGCCGGCAGCTCCAGGACTAGCGGGCCCCACGAGCAGTACTTC. The J gene is TRBJ2-7, the V gene TRBV7-1, with TRBD2 identical over 11 bases. TRBV7-1 belongs to the ORF category, with a function that is uncertain. This CDR3 has 15 residues.

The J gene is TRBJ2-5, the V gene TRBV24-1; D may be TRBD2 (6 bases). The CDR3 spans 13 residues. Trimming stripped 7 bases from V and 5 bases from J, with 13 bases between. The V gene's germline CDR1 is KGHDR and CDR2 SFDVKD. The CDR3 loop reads CATSRGGGETQYF. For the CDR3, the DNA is TGTGCCACCAGCCGGGGCGGAGGGGAGACCCAGTACTTC.

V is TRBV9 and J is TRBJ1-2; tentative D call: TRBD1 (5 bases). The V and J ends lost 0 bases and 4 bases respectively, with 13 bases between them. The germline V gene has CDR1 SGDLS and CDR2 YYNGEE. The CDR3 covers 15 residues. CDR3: CASSVAGDPTYGYTF. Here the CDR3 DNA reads TGTGCCAGCAGCGTAGCCGGGGACCCGACCTATGGCTACACCTTC.